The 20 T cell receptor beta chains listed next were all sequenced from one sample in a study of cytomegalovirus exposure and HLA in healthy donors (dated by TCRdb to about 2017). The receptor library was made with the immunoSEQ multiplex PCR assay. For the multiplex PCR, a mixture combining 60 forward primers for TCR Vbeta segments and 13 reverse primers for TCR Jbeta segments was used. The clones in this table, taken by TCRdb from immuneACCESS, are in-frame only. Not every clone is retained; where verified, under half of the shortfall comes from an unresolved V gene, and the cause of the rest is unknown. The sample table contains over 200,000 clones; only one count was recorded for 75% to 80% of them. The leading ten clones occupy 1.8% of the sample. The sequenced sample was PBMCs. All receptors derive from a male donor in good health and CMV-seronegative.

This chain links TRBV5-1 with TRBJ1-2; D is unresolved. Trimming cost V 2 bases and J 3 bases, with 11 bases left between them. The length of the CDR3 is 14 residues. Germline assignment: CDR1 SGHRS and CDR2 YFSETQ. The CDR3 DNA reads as TGCGCCAGCAGCTTTACGGGGTTTGACTATGGCTACACCTTC. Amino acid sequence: CASSFTGFDYGYTF.

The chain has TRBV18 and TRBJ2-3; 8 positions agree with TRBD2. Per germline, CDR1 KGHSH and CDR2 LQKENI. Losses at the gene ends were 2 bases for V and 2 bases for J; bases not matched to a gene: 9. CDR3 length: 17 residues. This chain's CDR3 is CASSPVISGGTTDTQYF. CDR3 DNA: TGTGCCAGCTCACCAGTCATATCGGGGGGGACCACAGATACGCAGTATTTT. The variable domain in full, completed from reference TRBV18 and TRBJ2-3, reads NAGVMQNPRHLVRRRGQEARLRCSPMKGHSHVYWYRQLPEEGLKFMVYLQKENIIDESGMPKERFSAEFPKEGPSILRIQQVVRGDSAAYFCASSPVISGGTTDTQYFGPGTRLTVL.

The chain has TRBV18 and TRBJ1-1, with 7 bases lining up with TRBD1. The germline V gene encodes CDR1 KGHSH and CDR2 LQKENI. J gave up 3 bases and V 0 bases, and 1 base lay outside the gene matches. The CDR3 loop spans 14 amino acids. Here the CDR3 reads CASSPPRGYTEAFF. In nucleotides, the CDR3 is TGTGCCAGCTCACCACCCAGGGGGTACACTGAAGCTTTCTTT.

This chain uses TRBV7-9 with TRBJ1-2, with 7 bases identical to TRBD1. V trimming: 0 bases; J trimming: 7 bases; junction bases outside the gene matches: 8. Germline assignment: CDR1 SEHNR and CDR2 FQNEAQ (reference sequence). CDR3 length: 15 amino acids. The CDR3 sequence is CASSLAETGNGGYTF. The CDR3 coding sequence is TGTGCCAGCAGCTTAGCGGAGACAGGGAATGGTGGCTACACCTTC. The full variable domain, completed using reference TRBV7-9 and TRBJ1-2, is DTGVSQNPRHKITKRGQNVTFRCDPISEHNRLYWYRQTLGQGPEFLTYFQNEAQLEKSRLLSDRFSAERPKGSFSTLEIQRTEQGDSAMYLCASSLAETGNGGYTFGSGTRLTVV.

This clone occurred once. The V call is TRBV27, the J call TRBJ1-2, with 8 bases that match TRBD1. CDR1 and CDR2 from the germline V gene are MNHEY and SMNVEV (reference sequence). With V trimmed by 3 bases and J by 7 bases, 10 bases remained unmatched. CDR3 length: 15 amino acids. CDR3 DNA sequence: TGTGCCAGCAGTTTTGGGGCCCAGGGGGCTGGTGGCTACACCTTC. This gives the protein CASSFGAQGAGGYTF.

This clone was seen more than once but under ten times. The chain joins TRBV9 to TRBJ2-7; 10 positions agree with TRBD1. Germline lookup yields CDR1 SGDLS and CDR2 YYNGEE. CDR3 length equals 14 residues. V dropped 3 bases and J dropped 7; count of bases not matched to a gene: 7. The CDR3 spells CASSAGTGAEEQYF. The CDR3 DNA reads TGTGCCAGCAGCGCCGGGACAGGGGCCGAAGAGCAGTACTTC.

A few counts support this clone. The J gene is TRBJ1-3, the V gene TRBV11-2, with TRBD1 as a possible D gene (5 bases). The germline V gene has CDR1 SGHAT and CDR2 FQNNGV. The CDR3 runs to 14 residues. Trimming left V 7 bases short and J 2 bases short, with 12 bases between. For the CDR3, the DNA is TGTGCCAGCACCCTATTAGGGGCTGGAAACACCATATATTTT. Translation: CASTLLGAGNTIYF.

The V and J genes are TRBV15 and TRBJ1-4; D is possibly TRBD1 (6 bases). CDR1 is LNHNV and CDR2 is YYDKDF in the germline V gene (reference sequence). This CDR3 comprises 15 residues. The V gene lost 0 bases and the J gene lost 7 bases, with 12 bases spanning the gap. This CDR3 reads CATSREGARSEKLFF. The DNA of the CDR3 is TGTGCCACCAGCAGAGAGGGGGCGCGTAGTGAAAAACTGTTTTTT.

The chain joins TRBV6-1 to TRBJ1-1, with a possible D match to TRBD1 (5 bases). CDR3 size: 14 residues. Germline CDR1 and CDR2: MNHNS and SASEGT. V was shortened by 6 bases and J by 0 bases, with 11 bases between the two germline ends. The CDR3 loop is CASRSGGMNTEAFF. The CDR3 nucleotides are TGTGCCAGCAGGTCGGGGGGGATGAACACTGAAGCTTTCTTT.

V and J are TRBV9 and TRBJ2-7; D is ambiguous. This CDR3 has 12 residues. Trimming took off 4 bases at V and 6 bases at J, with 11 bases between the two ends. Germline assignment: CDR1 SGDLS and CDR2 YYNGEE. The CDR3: CASSPGGVEQYF. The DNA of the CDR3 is TGTGCCAGCAGCCCTGGCGGTGTCGAGCAGTACTTC.

Here the CDR3 reads CASSQDVRQGRYGYTF. DNA for the CDR3: TGCGCCAGCAGCCAAGATGTCCGGCAGGGAAGGTATGGCTACACCTTC. The genes are TRBV4-3 and TRBJ1-2, with D possibly being TRBD1 (5 bases). V lost 0 bases and J 5 bases, leaving 16 bases between the germline ends. Germline lookup yields CDR1 LGHNA and CDR2 YSLEER. This CDR3 has 16 amino acids.

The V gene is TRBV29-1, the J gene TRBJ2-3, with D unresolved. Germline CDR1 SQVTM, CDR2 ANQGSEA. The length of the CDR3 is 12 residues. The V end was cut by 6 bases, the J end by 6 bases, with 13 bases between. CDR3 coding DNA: TGCAGCGTGAGGCCCGATGCCGATACGCAGTATTTT. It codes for CSVRPDADTQYF.

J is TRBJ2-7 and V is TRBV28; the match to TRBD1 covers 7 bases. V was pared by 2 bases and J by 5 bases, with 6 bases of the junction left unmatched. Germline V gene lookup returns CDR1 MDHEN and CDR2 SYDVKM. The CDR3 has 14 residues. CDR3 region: CASSLRQGSDEQYF. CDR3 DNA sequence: TGTGCCAGCAGTTTACGACAGGGTTCCGACGAGCAGTACTTC.

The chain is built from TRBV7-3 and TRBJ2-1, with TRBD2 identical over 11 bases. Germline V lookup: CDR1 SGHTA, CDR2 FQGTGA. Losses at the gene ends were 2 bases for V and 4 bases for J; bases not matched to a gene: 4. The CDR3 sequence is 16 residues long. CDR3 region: CASSLVPSGGYNEQFF. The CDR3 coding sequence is TGTGCCAGCAGCTTAGTACCTAGCGGGGGGTACAATGAGCAGTTCTTC.

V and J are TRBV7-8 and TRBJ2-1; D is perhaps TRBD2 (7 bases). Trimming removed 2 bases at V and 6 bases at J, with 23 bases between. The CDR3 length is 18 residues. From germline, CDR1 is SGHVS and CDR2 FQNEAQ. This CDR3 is CASSLFRGAAKTGNEQFF. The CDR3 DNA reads TGTGCCAGCAGCTTATTCCGGGGGGCCGCTAAAACGGGCAATGAGCAGTTCTTC.

Written as DNA, the CDR3 is TGTGCCAGCAGTCGGACTGTGAACACTGAAGCTTTCTTT. This encodes CASSRTVNTEAFF. The rearrangement links TRBV27 to TRBJ1-1; D is ambiguous. In germline, CDR1 is MNHEY, CDR2 SMNVEV (reference sequence). This CDR3 comprises 13 residues. With 5 bases removed from V and 0 bases from J, the gap between germline ends came to 7 bases.

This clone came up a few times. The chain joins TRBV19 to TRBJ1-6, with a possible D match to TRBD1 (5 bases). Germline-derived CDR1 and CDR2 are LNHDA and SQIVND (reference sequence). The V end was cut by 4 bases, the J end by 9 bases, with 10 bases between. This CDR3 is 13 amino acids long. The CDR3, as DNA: TGTGCCAGTAGTAACCCAGGGTTTTCACCCCTCCACTTT. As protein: CASSNPGFSPLHF.

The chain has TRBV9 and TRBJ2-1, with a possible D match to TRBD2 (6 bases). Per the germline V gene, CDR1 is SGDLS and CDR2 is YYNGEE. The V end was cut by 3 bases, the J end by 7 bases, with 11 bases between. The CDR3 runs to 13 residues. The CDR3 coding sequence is TGTGCCAGCAGCGCGGGACTCCGAAATGAGCAGTTCTTC. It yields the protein CASSAGLRNEQFF.

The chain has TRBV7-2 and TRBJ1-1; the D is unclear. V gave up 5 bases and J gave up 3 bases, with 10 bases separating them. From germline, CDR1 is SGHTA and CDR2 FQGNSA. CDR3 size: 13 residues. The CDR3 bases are TGTGCCAGCAGCATGAGTCGGGACACTGAAGCTTTCTTT. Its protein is CASSMSRDTEAFF.

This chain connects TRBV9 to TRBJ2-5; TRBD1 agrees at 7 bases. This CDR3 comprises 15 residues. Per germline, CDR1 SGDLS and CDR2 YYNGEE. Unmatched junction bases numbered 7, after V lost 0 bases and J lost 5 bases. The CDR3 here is CASSVGGGGLETQYF. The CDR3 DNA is TGTGCCAGCAGCGTAGGAGGGGGCGGATTGGAGACCCAGTACTTC.